These T cell receptor beta chains were read from a single sample in a study of regulatory T cells in long-lasting Graves disease. Each CDR3 protein gets one entry after TCRdb re-called the multiplex PCR reads with MiXCR. Among 400,000 to 500,000 distinct CDR3 sequences listed, about a fifth were seen once. This material consisted of peripheral blood mononuclear cells (PBMCs), taken when the disease was refractory, from a patient treated with antithyroid drugs. The receptors stem from a female donor with Graves disease. The CDR3 runs from the conserved cysteine through the conserved F or W. The D gene is left open where the match is weak. Rows give clone size only sometimes, using once, few, many, or a class for an expanded clone.

CDR3aa: CASTIRAFNNEQFF
CDR3nt: TGTGCCAGCACCATAAGGGCTTTTAACAATGAGCAGTTCTTC
d_gene: .
v_gene: TRBV12-3/TRBV12-4
abundance: .
j_gene: TRBJ2-1

CDR3aa: CASRAGGAENQPQHF
CDR3nt: TGCGCCAGCCGGGCAGGGGGCGCCGAGAATCAGCCCCAGCATTTT
d_gene: TRBD1
v_gene: TRBV4-1
abundance: few
j_gene: TRBJ1-5

CDR3aa: CASSPGGGYEQYF
CDR3nt: TGTGCCAGCTCACCGGGCGGAGGCTACGAGCAGTACTTC
d_gene: .
v_gene: TRBV18
abundance: many
j_gene: TRBJ2-7

CDR3aa: CASSFRQTEAFF
CDR3nt: TGTGCCAGCAGCTTCCGGCAAACTGAAGCTTTCTTT
d_gene: .
v_gene: TRBV7-9
abundance: .
j_gene: TRBJ1-1

CDR3aa: CASSLRPGGGPGGTEAFF
CDR3nt: TGTGCCAGCAGCCTCAGACCGGGCGGGGGGCCCGGCGGGACTGAAGCTTTCTTT
d_gene: .
v_gene: TRBV9
abundance: .
j_gene: TRBJ1-1

CDR3aa: CASRGKGRFLAKNIQYF
CDR3nt: TGTGCCAGCAGAGGGAAGGGTAGATTCCTAGCCAAAAACATTCAGTACTTC
d_gene: .
v_gene: TRBV28
abundance: many
j_gene: TRBJ2-4

CDR3aa: CASSLGTGARIYEQYF
CDR3nt: TGTGCCAGCAGCTTGGGAACAGGGGCGCGGATCTACGAGCAGTACTTC
d_gene: TRBD1
v_gene: TRBV5-6
abundance: few
j_gene: TRBJ2-7

CDR3aa: CASSLEGGSQPQHF
CDR3nt: TGCGCCAGCAGCTTGGAGGGGGGAAGCCAGCCCCAGCATTTT
d_gene: .
v_gene: TRBV5-1
abundance: many
j_gene: TRBJ1-5

CDR3aa: CASSYAGAKNIQYF
CDR3nt: TGTGCCAGCAGTTACGCAGGGGCCAAAAACATTCAGTACTTC
d_gene: .
v_gene: TRBV6-5
abundance: .
j_gene: TRBJ2-4

CDR3aa: CASSLEHGFSYEQYF
CDR3nt: TGTGCCAGCAGCTTAGAGCATGGCTTTTCCTACGAGCAGTACTTC
d_gene: .
v_gene: TRBV11-1
abundance: many
j_gene: TRBJ2-7

CDR3aa: CASSYSFRQGQLYEQYF
CDR3nt: TGTGCCAGCAGTTACTCTTTTAGACAGGGTCAGCTCTACGAGCAGTACTTC
d_gene: TRBD1
v_gene: TRBV6-2/TRBV6-3
abundance: few
j_gene: TRBJ2-7

CDR3aa: CAIRREGANEKLFF
CDR3nt: TGTGCCATCAGACGCGAGGGGGCTAATGAAAAACTGTTTTTT
d_gene: .
v_gene: TRBV10-3
abundance: many
j_gene: TRBJ1-4

CDR3aa: CASSQETGVAYEQYF
CDR3nt: TGCGCCAGCAGCCAAGAGACAGGGGTCGCCTACGAGCAGTACTTC
d_gene: TRBD1
v_gene: TRBV4-3
abundance: .
j_gene: TRBJ2-7

CDR3aa: CASSPGGLPYEQYF
CDR3nt: TGTGCCAGCAGCCCCGGGGGCCTCCCCTACGAGCAGTACTTC
d_gene: .
v_gene: TRBV7-3
abundance: .
j_gene: TRBJ2-7

CDR3aa: CSATSPSETQYF
CDR3nt: TGCAGTGCTACCAGCCCATCAGAGACCCAGTACTTC
d_gene: .
v_gene: TRBV20-1
abundance: few
j_gene: TRBJ2-5

CDR3aa: CASSYLTGDGTEAFF
CDR3nt: TGTGCCAGCAGTTACCTAACAGGGGACGGGACTGAAGCTTTCTTT
d_gene: TRBD1
v_gene: TRBV6-2/TRBV6-3
abundance: few
j_gene: TRBJ1-1

CDR3aa: CASSPNPPGLPQTQYF
CDR3nt: TGTGCCAGCAGTCCTAATCCCCCGGGGCTACCGCAGACCCAGTACTTC
d_gene: .
v_gene: TRBV6-1
abundance: .
j_gene: TRBJ2-5

CDR3aa: CSVEDVGDRGSNEQYF
CDR3nt: TGCAGCGTTGAAGATGTGGGGGACAGGGGTTCCAACGAGCAGTACTTC
d_gene: TRBD1
v_gene: TRBV29-1
abundance: many
j_gene: TRBJ2-7